The 6 T cell receptor beta chains below come from one sample, sequenced in a study of immune evolution from preneoplasia to lung adenocarcinoma (TCRdb year 2021). The library was generated by the immunoSEQ multiplex PCR assay. Held by TCRdb, this immuneACCESS table contains in-frame sequences only and omits some clones. Under half of the omission traces to an unresolved V gene where checked; the cause of the rest is unknown. For this sample there are tens of thousands of clones; more than 60% appear just once. Approximately 4.8% of the sample is held by the ten biggest clonotypes. Sample: FFPE invasive lung adenocarcinoma tissue. Reading the label with the study, this specimen's cell subset or site is: frankly invasive lung adenocarcinoma (ADC). The receptor source for this set is a person between 55 and 70 years old with lung adenocarcinoma.

V is TRBV19 and J is TRBJ1-3, with D unclear. The germline V gene encodes CDR1 LNHDA and CDR2 SQIVND (reference sequence). The CDR3 has 15 amino acids. The V end was cut by 3 bases, the J end by 0 bases, with 9 bases between. This chain's CDR3 is CASSITANSGNTIYF. The DNA of the CDR3 is TGTGCCAGTAGTATCACCGCCAACTCTGGAAACACCATATATTTT.

The chain recombines TRBV6-4 with TRBJ1-5; 7 bases match TRBD1. The V gene end was trimmed by 7 bases and the J gene end by 9 bases; junction bases not matched to a gene: 12. The CDR3 length is 14 residues. Germline CDR1 is MRHNA and CDR2 is SNTAGT. CDR3 sequence reads: CASIKDREGPPQHF. CDR3 nucleotide sequence: TGTGCCAGCATCAAAGACAGGGAAGGTCCGCCCCAGCATTTT.

The rearrangement uses TRBV7-9 and TRBJ2-2; possibly TRBD2 for D (6 bases). Germline CDR1 SEHNR, CDR2 FQNEAQ (reference sequence). The CDR3 has 14 residues. V lost 2 bases, J lost 5 bases, and 9 bases lay in between. The CDR3 DNA is TGTGCCAGCAGCTTATTTGCGGGGACCGGGGAGCTGTTTTTT. Protein sequence: CASSLFAGTGELFF. The entire variable domain, with the rest obtained from reference TRBV7-9 and TRBJ2-2, is as follows: DTGVSQNPRHKITKRGQNVTFRCDPISEHNRLYWYRQTLGQGPEFLTYFQNEAQLEKSRLLSDRFSAERPKGSFSTLEIQRTEQGDSAMYLCASSLFAGTGELFFGEGSRLTVL.

The chain combines TRBV11-2 with TRBJ2-1, with 10 bases identical to TRBD2. From germline, CDR1 is SGHAT and CDR2 FQNNGV. The length of the CDR3 is 15 residues. The junction had 4 bases not matched to a gene; V was cut back by 5 bases and J by 3 bases. CDR3 sequence reads: CASSLSGRVYNEQFF. As DNA, the CDR3 is TGTGCCAGCAGCCTCAGCGGGAGGGTCTACAATGAGCAGTTCTTC.

The CDR3 sequence: CASSGGREKTEAFF. The CDR3 DNA follows: TGTGCCAGTAGTGGAGGCAGGGAAAAAACTGAAGCTTTCTTT. This chain uses TRBV19 with TRBJ1-1; D might be TRBD1 (5 bases). V lost 5 bases and J lost 5, with 15 bases in between. The CDR3 sequence is 14 residues long. Germline CDR1 reads LNHDA; CDR2 reads SQIVND (reference sequence).

The sample holds a few counts of this clone. The chain couples TRBV11-2 to TRBJ1-4; perhaps TRBD1 as D (6 bases). The CDR3 runs 14 residues. Germline V lookup: CDR1 SGHAT, CDR2 FQNNGV. V lost 0 bases and J lost 6, with 8 bases in between. The CDR3 DNA follows: TGTGCCAGCAGCTTAGAACAGGGAGATGAAAAACTGTTTTTT. This sequence encodes CASSLEQGDEKLFF.